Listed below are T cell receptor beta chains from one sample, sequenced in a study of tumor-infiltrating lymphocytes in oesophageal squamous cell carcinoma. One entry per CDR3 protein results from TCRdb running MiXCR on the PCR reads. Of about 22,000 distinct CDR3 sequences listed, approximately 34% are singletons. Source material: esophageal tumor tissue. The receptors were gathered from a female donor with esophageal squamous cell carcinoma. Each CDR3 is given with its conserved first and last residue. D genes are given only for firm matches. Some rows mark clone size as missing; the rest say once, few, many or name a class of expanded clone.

CDR3aa: CSARNRDRDYGYTF
CDR3nt: TGCAGTGCTAGGAACCGGGACAGGGACTATGGCTACACCTTC
d_gene: TRBD1
v_gene: TRBV20-1
j_gene: TRBJ1-2
abundance: few

CDR3aa: CASSLGQATNEKLFF
CDR3nt: TGTGCCAGCAGTTTAGGACAGGCAACTAATGAAAAACTGTTTTTT
d_gene: NA
v_gene: TRBV12-3/TRBV12-4
j_gene: TRBJ1-4
abundance: many

CDR3aa: CASSLLAFSYNEQFF
CDR3nt: TGTGCCAGCAGCTTACTAGCGTTCTCCTACAATGAGCAGTTCTTC
d_gene: NA
v_gene: TRBV7-3
j_gene: TRBJ2-1
abundance: few

CDR3aa: CASSYDRNWRAYEQYF
CDR3nt: TGTGCCAGCAGCTACGACAGAAACTGGAGGGCCTACGAGCAGTACTTC
d_gene: NA
v_gene: TRBV7-2
j_gene: TRBJ2-7
abundance: once

CDR3aa: CASSLIAGGSGLYNEQYF
CDR3nt: TGTGCCAGCAGCTTAATTGCTGGGGGTAGCGGGCTCTACAATGAGCAGTACTTC
d_gene: TRBD2
v_gene: TRBV7-8
j_gene: TRBJ2-5
abundance: NA

CDR3aa: CASSGPGQKNEKLFF
CDR3nt: TGTGCCAGCAGTGGGCCGGGACAGAAGAATGAAAAACTGTTTTTT
d_gene: TRBD1
v_gene: TRBV2
j_gene: TRBJ1-4
abundance: NA

CDR3aa: CASSLDLSGAHGYTF
CDR3nt: TGTGCCAGCAGCTTGGATTTGTCAGGGGCGCATGGCTACACCTTC
d_gene: NA
v_gene: TRBV5-6
j_gene: TRBJ1-2
abundance: NA

CDR3aa: CATSTGRTSYEQFF
CDR3nt: TGTGCCACCAGCACTGGGAGGACCTCCTACGAGCAGTTCTTC
d_gene: NA
v_gene: TRBV15
j_gene: TRBJ2-1
abundance: once

CDR3aa: CASSLSYTANEQFF
CDR3nt: TGTGCCAGCAGCTTATCGTACACTGCCAATGAGCAGTTCTTC
d_gene: NA
v_gene: TRBV7-8
j_gene: TRBJ2-1
abundance: medium-sized

CDR3aa: CASSLGSGRGNEQFF
CDR3nt: TGTGCCAGCAGCTTAGGTAGCGGGAGGGGCAATGAGCAGTTCTTC
d_gene: TRBD2
v_gene: TRBV7-8
j_gene: TRBJ2-1
abundance: NA

CDR3aa: CASSTRGRETQYF
CDR3nt: TGTGCCAGCAGCACGAGGGGACGGGAGACCCAGTACTTC
d_gene: NA
v_gene: TRBV7-2
j_gene: TRBJ2-5
abundance: NA

CDR3aa: CASSLTSGFTDTQYF
CDR3nt: TGTGCCAGCAGCTTAACTAGCGGATTCACAGATACGCAGTATTTT
d_gene: NA
v_gene: TRBV7-3
j_gene: TRBJ2-3
abundance: many

CDR3aa: CSAGWRSNTGELFF
CDR3nt: TGCAGTGCCGGTTGGCGGTCGAACACCGGGGAGCTGTTTTTT
d_gene: NA
v_gene: TRBV20-1
j_gene: TRBJ2-2
abundance: NA

CDR3aa: CASSLDPGYEQYF
CDR3nt: TGTGCCAGCAGCTTAGACCCCGGCTACGAGCAGTACTTC
d_gene: NA
v_gene: TRBV7-6
j_gene: TRBJ2-7
abundance: NA

CDR3aa: CATSREGEKLFF
CDR3nt: TGTGCCACCAGCAGAGAAGGTGAAAAACTGTTTTTT
d_gene: NA
v_gene: TRBV15
j_gene: TRBJ1-4
abundance: NA

CDR3aa: CASSLGDYEQYF
CDR3nt: TGTGCCAGCAGCTTGGGGGATTACGAGCAGTACTTC
d_gene: NA
v_gene: TRBV5-6
j_gene: TRBJ2-7
abundance: many

CDR3aa: CASSSAYEQYF
CDR3nt: TGTGCCAGCAGCTCTGCCTACGAGCAGTACTTC
d_gene: NA
v_gene: TRBV7-8
j_gene: TRBJ2-7
abundance: few

CDR3aa: CASSLYLAGGWGPTDTQYF
CDR3nt: TGTGCCAGCAGCTTATACCTAGCGGGAGGGTGGGGCCCCACAGATACGCAGTATTTT
d_gene: TRBD2
v_gene: TRBV7-9
j_gene: TRBJ2-3
abundance: many

CDR3aa: CASTYGREHGETQYF
CDR3nt: TGTGCCAGCACCTACGGGCGGGAGCATGGGGAGACCCAGTACTTC
d_gene: TRBD2
v_gene: TRBV6-1
j_gene: TRBJ2-5
abundance: medium-sized

CDR3aa: CASSWDSQAGYTF
CDR3nt: TGTGCCAGCAGTTGGGACTCCCAAGCGGGCTACACCTTC
d_gene: NA
v_gene: TRBV27
j_gene: TRBJ1-2
abundance: many

CDR3aa: CASRGPGLRSYNEQFF
CDR3nt: TGTGCCAGCAGAGGACCGGGACTACGCTCCTACAATGAGCAGTTCTTC
d_gene: TRBD2
v_gene: TRBV7-2
j_gene: TRBJ2-1
abundance: NA

CDR3aa: CASSRDTQYF
CDR3nt: TGTGCCAGCTCAAGGGATACGCAGTATTTT
d_gene: NA
v_gene: TRBV12-3/TRBV12-4
j_gene: TRBJ2-3
abundance: few

CDR3aa: CASRRLAGNEQFF
CDR3nt: TGTGCCAGCAGACGATTAGCGGGCAACGAGCAGTTCTTC
d_gene: TRBD2
v_gene: TRBV2
j_gene: TRBJ2-1
abundance: NA

CDR3aa: CATSDTTTGSSYNEQFF
CDR3nt: TGTGCCACCAGTGATACCACTACAGGGAGCTCCTACAATGAGCAGTTCTTC
d_gene: NA
v_gene: TRBV24-1
j_gene: TRBJ2-1
abundance: NA

CDR3aa: CASSVGSGGPINPYEQYF
CDR3nt: TGTGCCAGCAGCGTAGGTAGCGGGGGCCCCATTAATCCCTACGAGCAGTACTTC
d_gene: TRBD2
v_gene: TRBV9
j_gene: TRBJ2-7
abundance: NA

CDR3aa: CASSYRLALETQYF
CDR3nt: TGTGCCAGCAGTTACCGGTTGGCATTGGAGACCCAGTACTTC
d_gene: NA
v_gene: TRBV6-6
j_gene: TRBJ2-5
abundance: many

CDR3aa: CASSSDGNYGYTF
CDR3nt: TGTGCCAGCAGCTCGGACGGAAACTATGGCTACACCTTC
d_gene: NA
v_gene: TRBV2
j_gene: TRBJ1-2
abundance: once

CDR3aa: CATATREGYEQYF
CDR3nt: TGTGCCACCGCAACACGGGAGGGCTACGAGCAGTACTTC
d_gene: TRBD2
v_gene: TRBV15
j_gene: TRBJ2-7
abundance: few

CDR3aa: CASSAGTGGRGYTF
CDR3nt: TGTGCCAGCTCAGCCGGGACAGGGGGTCGTGGCTACACCTTC
d_gene: TRBD1
v_gene: TRBV6-2/TRBV6-3
j_gene: TRBJ1-2
abundance: NA

CDR3aa: CASSRPLQGNSYEQYF
CDR3nt: TGTGCCAGCAGCAGGCCCCTACAGGGTAACTCCTACGAGCAGTACTTC
d_gene: NA
v_gene: TRBV2
j_gene: TRBJ2-7
abundance: many

CDR3aa: CASSFPESYEQYF
CDR3nt: TGTGCCAGCAGCTTTCCGGAATCCTACGAGCAGTACTTC
d_gene: NA
v_gene: TRBV7-9
j_gene: TRBJ2-7
abundance: NA

CDR3aa: CASSFHGETQYF
CDR3nt: TGTGCCAGCAGTTTCCACGGGGAGACCCAGTACTTC
d_gene: NA
v_gene: TRBV27
j_gene: TRBJ2-5
abundance: NA

CDR3aa: CASSPRDFYGYTF
CDR3nt: TGCGCCAGCAGCCCCCGGGACTTCTATGGCTACACCTTC
d_gene: NA
v_gene: TRBV5-1
j_gene: TRBJ1-2
abundance: many

CDR3aa: CASSKGQLHSYEQYF
CDR3nt: TGTGCCAGCAGCAAAGGGCAGCTACACTCATACGAGCAGTACTTC
d_gene: NA
v_gene: TRBV12-3/TRBV12-4
j_gene: TRBJ2-7
abundance: few

CDR3aa: CASSRGLSGNTIYF
CDR3nt: TGTGCCAGCAGCCGTGGGCTCTCTGGAAACACCATATATTTT
d_gene: NA
v_gene: TRBV11-2
j_gene: TRBJ1-3
abundance: many

CDR3aa: CASSATSGNPTQYF
CDR3nt: TGTGCCAGCAGCGCAACTAGCGGGAATCCAACGCAGTATTTT
d_gene: TRBD2
v_gene: TRBV9
j_gene: TRBJ2-3
abundance: many

CDR3aa: CASSWGPGPDNSPLHF
CDR3nt: TGTGCCAGCAGCTGGGGGCCCGGACCAGATAATTCACCCCTCCACTTT
d_gene: NA
v_gene: TRBV7-2
j_gene: TRBJ1-6
abundance: NA

CDR3aa: CASSLGTGVIQTGETQYF
CDR3nt: TGTGCCAGCAGTTTGGGGACAGGGGTTATCCAAACAGGAGAGACCCAGTACTTC
d_gene: TRBD1
v_gene: TRBV12-3/TRBV12-4
j_gene: TRBJ2-5
abundance: NA

CDR3aa: CASSLPYSAGTPNYGYTF
CDR3nt: TGTGCCAGCAGTTTACCCTACTCCGCGGGGACACCTAACTATGGCTACACCTTC
d_gene: NA
v_gene: TRBV28
j_gene: TRBJ1-2
abundance: many

CDR3aa: CASSFGAGTNTGELYF
CDR3nt: NA
d_gene: NA
v_gene: TRBV7-6
j_gene: TRBJ2-3
abundance: NA

CDR3aa: CASSSGGQGIFKKLFF
CDR3nt: TGTGCCAGCAGCTCCGGGGGACAGGGGATATTCAAAAAACTGTTTTTT
d_gene: TRBD1
v_gene: TRBV5-4
j_gene: TRBJ1-4
abundance: few

CDR3aa: CARPGLTDTQYF
CDR3nt: TGTGCCAGACCGGGGCTCACAGATACGCAGTATTTT
d_gene: NA
v_gene: TRBV19
j_gene: TRBJ2-3
abundance: many

CDR3aa: CASLFSGANVLTF
CDR3nt: TGTGCCAGTTTATTCTCTGGGGCCAACGTCCTGACTTTC
d_gene: NA
v_gene: TRBV7-2
j_gene: TRBJ2-6
abundance: NA

CDR3aa: CASSATLNADTQYF
CDR3nt: TGTGCCAGCAGCGCGACACTAAACGCGGATACGCAGTATTTT
d_gene: NA
v_gene: TRBV7-3
j_gene: TRBJ2-3
abundance: medium-sized